Included here is one T cell receptor beta chain sequence, with context. Its antigen remains unidentified. The sample originates from a study of naive and memory T cell subsets. Two oligonucleotides, mixed equimolar, formed the beta constant-region primer covering TRBC1 and TRBC2. Four rounds of PCR amplified the ligated cDNA using nested alpha and beta constant-region primers plus SP2. An oligonucleotide with the SP2 primer and a 12-nucleotide UMI was ligated to the cDNA 3' end. TCRdb reprocessed the UMI-ligation and nested PCR reads with MiXCR, giving one entry per CDR3 protein. This sample has around 130,000 distinct CDR3 sequences, with approximately 37% found just once. General study results and limits: Between naive and memory subsets, TCR abundance power law exponents differed.

V lost 6 bases, J lost 0 bases, and 14 bases lay in between. This CDR3 has 14 amino acids. Germline lookup yields CDR1 GTSNPN and CDR2 SVGIG (reference sequence). Sample: central memory CD4+ T cells from blood. This chain joins TRBV30 and TRBJ1-1; D is ambiguous. This sequence was found in a human donor in good health. The CDR3 nucleotides read TGTGCCTGTGTACTGGGCCTCATGAACACTGAAGCTTTCTTT. Protein product: CACVLGLMNTEAFF.